Shown below are 16 T cell receptor beta chains from a single sample sequenced in a study of blood T cell repertoires in COVID-19. Some clones are missing from TCRdb's copy, which holds only in-frame ones; the method was immunoSEQ multiplex PCR. The sample comprises hundreds of thousands of clones, roughly 90% of which are singletons, and over 9% rests with the top ten. The sequenced material came from peripheral blood. These receptor sequences come from a woman aged 25 to 39 with COVID-19, enrolled during active disease.

This chain links TRBV7-9 with TRBJ2-1, with D tentatively TRBD2 (7 bases). The CDR3 consists of 17 residues. Trimming left V 5 bases short and J 4 bases short, with 21 bases between. From germline, CDR1 is SEHNR and CDR2 FQNEAQ (reference sequence). This chain's CDR3 is CASSVTWGGASYNEQFF. For the CDR3, the DNA is TGTGCCAGCAGCGTCACCTGGGGGGGGGCATCATACAATGAGCAGTTCTTC.

This clone has just one count. The chain recombines TRBV27 with TRBJ1-1; TRBD1 is a possible D gene (6 bases). Germline assignment: CDR1 MNHEY and CDR2 SMNVEV (reference sequence). The CDR3 has 13 residues. V was shortened by 6 bases and J by 4 bases, with 12 bases between the two germline ends. CDR3 DNA: TGTGCCAGCAGGGCACAGGGTGGCACTGAAGCTTTCTTT. This sequence encodes CASRAQGGTEAFF.

V usage is TRBV6-5 and J usage is TRBJ2-7, with 9 bases aligning to TRBD1. Germline values: CDR1 MNHEY, CDR2 SVGAGI. CDR3 length equals 14 residues. The junction had 3 bases not matched to a gene; V was cut back by 5 bases and J by 1 base. The CDR3 spells CASSRTGASYEQYF. CDR3 coding DNA: TGTGCCAGCAGTCGGACAGGGGCATCCTACGAGCAGTACTTC.

On this clone: Sequence at one end of the junction differs from germline and may be a read error. This chain joins TRBV7-7 and TRBJ1-1; unclear D gene. Germline V gives CDR1 SSHAT, CDR2 FNYEAQ (reference sequence). The CDR3 is made up of 13 amino acids. The CDR3 DNA reads TGTGCTAGCAGCCTTCGGGAGAACACTGAAGCTTTCTTT. It is translated as CASSLRENTEAFF.

This chain links TRBV11-1 with TRBJ2-2; D is uncertain. This CDR3 contains 14 residues. Germline V gene sequence: CDR1 SGHAT, CDR2 FQDESV (reference sequence). V gave up 1 base and J gave up 5 bases, with 8 bases separating them. DNA of the CDR3: TGTGCCAGCAGCTTAGTCCGGAGAACCGGGGAGCTGTTTTTT. Protein: CASSLVRRTGELFF.

This chain uses TRBV2 with TRBJ1-4; weak D call: TRBD1 (6 bases). Germline lookup yields CDR1 SNHLY and CDR2 FYNNEI. Deletions cut 5 bases from V and 5 bases from J, with 12 bases between. The CDR3 spans 14 residues. The CDR3 is CASSPDRMNEKLFF. The CDR3 region has the DNA TGTGCCAGCAGTCCCGACAGGATGAATGAAAAACTGTTTTTT.

The chain couples TRBV7-2 to TRBJ2-3; TRBD1 matches at 7 bases. There are 14 residues in the CDR3. V lost 5 bases and J lost 2; bases outside the gene matches: 4. Per the germline V gene, CDR1 is SGHTA and CDR2 is FQGNSA. CDR3 loop: CASSPGQTTDTQYF. Written as DNA, the CDR3 is TGTGCCAGCAGCCCGGGACAGACCACAGATACGCAGTATTTT.

The chain links TRBV9 to TRBJ2-3; 13 bases map to TRBD2. The CDR3 sequence is 16 residues long. V gave up 3 bases and J gave up 6 bases; unmatched junction bases: 7. The V gene's germline CDR1 is SGDLS and CDR2 YYNGEE. CDR3 coding DNA: TGTGCCAGCAGCGCAGCCCGGACTAGCGGGAGTGATACGCAGTATTTT. This sequence encodes CASSAARTSGSDTQYF. Full variable domain (rest looked up from reference TRBV9 and TRBJ2-3): DSGVTQTPKHLITATGQRVTLRCSPRSGDLSVYWYQQSLDQGLQFLIQYYNGEERAKGNILERFSAQQFPDLHSELNLSSLELGDSALYFCASSAARTSGSDTQYFGPGTRLTVL.

The chain joins TRBV11-2 to TRBJ1-4, with D perhaps TRBD1 (6 bases). Germline V lookup: CDR1 SGHAT, CDR2 FQNNGV. V dropped 5 bases and J dropped 0 bases, with 13 bases sitting between them. The CDR3 contains 16 residues. The CDR3 nucleotides read TGTGCCAGCAGCCCCTGGACAGTTACAACTAATGAAAAACTGTTTTTT. It encodes CASSPWTVTTNEKLFF.

The V call is TRBV2, the J call TRBJ2-1, with 10 bases matching TRBD1. Germline CDR1 SNHLY, CDR2 FYNNEI. The CDR3 has 14 amino acids. The V and J ends lost 5 bases and 6 bases, in that order; junction bases with no gene match: 4. The CDR3 sequence: CASSNRQGANEQFF. CDR3 bases: TGTGCCAGCAGTAACCGACAGGGGGCCAATGAGCAGTTCTTC.

The J gene is TRBJ2-3, the V gene TRBV11-3, with 10 bases fitting TRBD2. CDR1 SGHNT and CDR2 YENEEA come from the germline V gene. Trimming removed 5 bases from V and 5 bases from J; junction bases left unmatched: 10. The CDR3 is 16 amino acids. CDR3 residues: CASSPEAGGPRDTQYF. CDR3 nucleotide sequence: TGTGCCAGCAGCCCCGAAGCGGGAGGGCCCAGAGATACGCAGTATTTT.

Worth noting for this clone: This sample also contains other DNA sequences that code for the same CDR3. This chain connects TRBV18 to TRBJ2-3; D gene unclear. V lost 3 bases to trimming and J lost 3 bases, with 4 bases between them. Per germline, CDR1 KGHSH and CDR2 LQKENI. There are 12 residues in the CDR3. The CDR3 spells CASSPRTDTQYF. CDR3 coding DNA: TGTGCCAGCTCACCGAGGACAGATACGCAGTATTTT.

A few counts support this clone. The chain carries TRBV4-2 and TRBJ1-3; a weak D match, TRBD1 (5 bases). The CDR3 length is 15 residues. From germline, CDR1 is LGHNA and CDR2 YNFKEQ. Trimming pared 0 bases from V and 4 bases from J, leaving 10 bases between. The CDR3 DNA reads as TGTGCCAGCAGCCAAGACAGGGAGGGAGGAAACACCATATATTTT. Amino acids: CASSQDREGGNTIYF.

This chain uses TRBV6-1 with TRBJ2-7; 9 nucleotides align to TRBD2. Germline CDR1 reads MNHNS; CDR2 reads SASEGT. J lost 5 bases, V lost 1 base, and 9 bases had no gene match. CDR3 length equals 16 residues. The CDR3 sequence: CASSEERREGLNEQYF. In nucleotides, the CDR3 is TGTGCCAGCAGTGAAGAAAGGCGGGAGGGTCTGAACGAGCAGTACTTC.

As DNA, the CDR3 is TGTGCCAGCAGTTTCCCCGGACGCGGGAGTACGGGGACCGGGGAGCTGTTTTTT. Its translation: CASSFPGRGSTGTGELFF. This rearrangement joins TRBV28 to TRBJ2-2; 7 nucleotides line up with TRBD2. The CDR3 has 18 amino acids. The germline V gene encodes CDR1 MDHEN and CDR2 SYDVKM. Trimming took 3 bases from V and 5 from J; bases not matched to a gene: 15.

The chain has TRBV29-1 and TRBJ1-1; D is undetermined. The CDR3 has 12 amino acids. The V gene's germline CDR1 is SQVTM and CDR2 ANQGSEA. V was clipped by 6 bases and J by 5 bases, with 13 bases between them. The DNA of the CDR3 is TGCAGCGTGCTGGGTGTGAGGACTGAAGCTTTCTTT. Translating gives CSVLGVRTEAFF.